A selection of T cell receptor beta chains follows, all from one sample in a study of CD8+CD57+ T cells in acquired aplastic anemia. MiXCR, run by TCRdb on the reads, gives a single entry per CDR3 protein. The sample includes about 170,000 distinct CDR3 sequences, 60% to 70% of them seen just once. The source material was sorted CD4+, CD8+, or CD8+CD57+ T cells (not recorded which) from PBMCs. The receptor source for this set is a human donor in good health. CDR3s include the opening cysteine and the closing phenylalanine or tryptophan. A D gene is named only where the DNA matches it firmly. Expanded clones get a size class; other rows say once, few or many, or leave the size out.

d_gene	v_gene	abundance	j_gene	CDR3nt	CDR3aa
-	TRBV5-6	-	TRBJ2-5	TGTGCCAGCAGCTTGGGGGTTCGGCAAGAGACCCAGTACTTC	CASSLGVRQETQYF
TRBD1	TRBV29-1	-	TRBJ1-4	TGCAGCGTTTACGGACAGGGGTCTGAAAAACTGTTTTTT	CSVYGQGSEKLFF
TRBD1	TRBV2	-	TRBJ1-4	TGTGCCAGCAGCAGGGGGACTGCAACTAATGAAAAACTGTTTTTT	CASSRGTATNEKLFF
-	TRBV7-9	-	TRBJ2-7	TGTGCCAGCAGCCCACTAGACGGGGAGCGGGAGCAGTACTTC	CASSPLDGEREQYF
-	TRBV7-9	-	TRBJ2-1	TGTGCCAGCAGCCCAAGGGGGGGGGAGCGGGTATGGGTCTCCTACAATGAGCAGTTCTTC	CASSPRGGERVWVSYNEQFF
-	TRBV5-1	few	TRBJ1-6	TGCGCCAGCAGCCCTCGGTTGCAGGATAATTCACCCCTCCACTTT	CASSPRLQDNSPLHF
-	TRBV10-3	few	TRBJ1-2	TGTGCCATCAGTGAGTCGCATACTCATGGCTACACCTTC	CAISESHTHGYTF
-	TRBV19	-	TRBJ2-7	TGTGCCAGTACCTCCCGGGACAACTACGAGCAGTACTTC	CASTSRDNYEQYF
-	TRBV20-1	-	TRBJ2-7	TGCAGTATCTCTCCCTACGAGCAGTACTTC	CSISPYEQYF
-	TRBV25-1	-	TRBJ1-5	TGTGCCAGCAGTGATTGGATCAGTTGGGGACATCAGAATCAGCCCCAGCATTTT	CASSDWISWGHQNQPQHF
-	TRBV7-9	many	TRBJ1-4	TGTGCCAGCAGCTTATCTTACGCAGGGCCCGAAAAACTGTTTTTT	CASSLSYAGPEKLFF
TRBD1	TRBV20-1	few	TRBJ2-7	TGCAGTGCTAGGGGGACAGGGGACTACGAGCAGTACTTC	CSARGTGDYEQYF
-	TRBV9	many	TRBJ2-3	TGTGCCAGCAGCGTAGAGGGGGGCACAGATACGCAGTATTTT	CASSVEGGTDTQYF
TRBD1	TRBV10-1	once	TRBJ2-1	TGCGCCAGCAGTGCACCGGGACAGGGGCAGTTCTTC	CASSAPGQGQFF
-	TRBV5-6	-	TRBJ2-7	TGTGCCAGCAGTTTTCCCCGTTTAGTTTACTCCTACGAGCAGTACTTC	CASSFPRLVYSYEQYF
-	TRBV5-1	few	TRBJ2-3	TGCGCCAGCAGCTCGGACGAGGACGATACGCAGTATTTT	CASSSDEDDTQYF
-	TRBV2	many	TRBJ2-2	TGTGCCAGCATCAGGCCGCCCGGGGAGCTGTTTTTT	CASIRPPGELFF
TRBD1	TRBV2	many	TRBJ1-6	TGTGCCAGCAGCGAGGGACAGGGTGATTCACCCCTCCACTTT	CASSEGQGDSPLHF
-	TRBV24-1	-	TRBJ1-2	TGTGCCACCAGTACTAGGGGACTGGGGGCGAAAGACTTTGGCTACACCTTC	CATSTRGLGAKDFGYTF
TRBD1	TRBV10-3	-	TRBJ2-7	TGTGCCAGCAGCCCGACAGGGTCCGGACAGGGGTCCTACGAGCAGTACTTC	CASSPTGSGQGSYEQYF
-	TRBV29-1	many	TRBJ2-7	TGCAGGAAGACAGGACGGGGAGGGACAGCCTACGAGCAGTACTTC	CRKTGRGGTAYEQYF
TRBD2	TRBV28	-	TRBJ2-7	TGTGCCAGCAGTGACCCGGGACTACTTTACGAGCAGCACTTC	CASSDPGLLYEQHF
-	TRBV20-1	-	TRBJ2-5	TGCAGTGCTAGAGTGAGGGACAATTGGGAGACCCAGTACTTC	CSARVRDNWETQYF
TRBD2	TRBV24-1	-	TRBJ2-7	TGTGCCACCAGTGACCCTAGCGGCTCCTACGAGCAGTACTTC	CATSDPSGSYEQYF
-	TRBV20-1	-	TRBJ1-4	TGCAGTGCTCCCAACATAGGGCTGAGCGAAAAACTGTTTTTT	CSAPNIGLSEKLFF
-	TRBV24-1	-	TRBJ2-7	TGTGCCACCAGTCGGGACTCCTACGAGCAGTACTTC	CATSRDSYEQYF
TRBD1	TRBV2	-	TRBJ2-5	TGTGCCAGGGACAGGGTGGAGACCCAGTACTTC	CARDRVETQYF
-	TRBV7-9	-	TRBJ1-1	TGTGCCAGCAGCTTAGCAGGGGTCCCTGAAGCTTTCTTT	CASSLAGVPEAFF
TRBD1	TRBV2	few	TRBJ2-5	TGTGCCAGCGGGGAGACAGGGTGGGGCACCCAAGAGACCCAGTACTTC	CASGETGWGTQETQYF
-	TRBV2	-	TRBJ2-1	TGTGCCAGCAGTGAGGGCCTTGCCTACAATGAGCAGTTCTTC	CASSEGLAYNEQFF
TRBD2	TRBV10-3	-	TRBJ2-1	TGTGCCACCGGGACTAGCGGAGACACTGGATACAATGAGCAGTTCTTC	CATGTSGDTGYNEQFF
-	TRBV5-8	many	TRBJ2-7	TGTGCCAGCAGGGGCTACGAGCAGTACTTC	CASRGYEQYF
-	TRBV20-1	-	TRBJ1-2	TGCAGTGCTAGGACAGAGGCGGGCTATGGCTACACCTTC	CSARTEAGYGYTF
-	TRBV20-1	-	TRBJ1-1	TGCAGTTCCTCACGGGACCGGGGCACTGAAGCTTTCTTT	CSSSRDRGTEAFF
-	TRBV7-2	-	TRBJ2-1	TGTGCCAGCAGCTTAGTGGTTCGGTCCAATGAGCAGTTCTTC	CASSLVVRSNEQFF
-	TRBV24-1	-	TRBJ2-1	TGTGCCACCAGTGATTTGGTGGGACACAATGAGCAGTTCTTC	CATSDLVGHNEQFF
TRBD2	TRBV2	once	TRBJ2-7	TGTGCCAGCCTTCACTCCGGGACTAGCACCGAGCAGTACTTC	CASLHSGTSTEQYF
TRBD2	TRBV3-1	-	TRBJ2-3	TGTGCCAGCAGTACTCACCTCCGGACTAGCGGGGTGAATACGCAGTATTTT	CASSTHLRTSGVNTQYF
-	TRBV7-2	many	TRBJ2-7	TGTGCCAGCAGCCCCCCAGGGAGGTACGAGCAGTACTTC	CASSPPGRYEQYF
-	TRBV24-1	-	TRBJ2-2	TGTGCCACCAGTGATTTGCCTAGCGGAGGGGGGACCGGGGAGCTGTTTTTT	CATSDLPSGGGTGELFF
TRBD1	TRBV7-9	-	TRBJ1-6	TGTGCCAGCAGCTTATTGGACAGGGAATCTTCACCCCTCCACTTT	CASSLLDRESSPLHF
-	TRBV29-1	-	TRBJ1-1	TGCAGCGTTGACAGGGGCGCTGAAGCTTTCTTT	CSVDRGAEAFF
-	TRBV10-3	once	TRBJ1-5	TGTGCCATCGGACAGAACAATCAGCCCCAGCATTTT	CAIGQNNQPQHF
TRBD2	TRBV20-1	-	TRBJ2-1	TGCAGTGCTATGGCTAGCGGGACGATCTCCTACAATGAGCAGTTCTTC	CSAMASGTISYNEQFF
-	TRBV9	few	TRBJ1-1	TGTGCCAGCAGCTCTCGAGCAGGACAGTCCGTAGTTCTACGTGACACTGAAGCTTTCTTT	CASSSRAGQSVVLRDTEAFF
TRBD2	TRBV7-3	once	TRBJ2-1	TGTGCCAGCTCACTAGCGGGGGGGCTTGAGCAGTTCTTC	CASSLAGGLEQFF
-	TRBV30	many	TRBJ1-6	TGTGCCTGGAGTGTAGGGTCGGGGCCAAGAGTTTCACCCCTCCACTTT	CAWSVGSGPRVSPLHF
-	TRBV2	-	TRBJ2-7	TGTGCCAGCAGTGAAGAACAGCCCGAGCAGTACTTC	CASSEEQPEQYF
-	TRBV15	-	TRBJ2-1	TGTGCCACCAGCAACCACCCAAAGGGACTCAATCAGTTCTTC	CATSNHPKGLNQFF
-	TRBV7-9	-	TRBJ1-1	TGTGCCAGCAGCTTAGTAGCGGTGAACACTGAAGCTTTCTTT	CASSLVAVNTEAFF
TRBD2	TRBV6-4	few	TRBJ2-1	TGTGCCAGCAGTGACGGTGTAGCGGGAGGTATCGATGAGCAGTTCTTC	CASSDGVAGGIDEQFF
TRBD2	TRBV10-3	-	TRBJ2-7	TGTGCCACCTCACTAGCGGGGCAGGCCTACGAGCAGTACTTC	CATSLAGQAYEQYF
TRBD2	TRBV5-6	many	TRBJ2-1	TGTGCCAGCAGCTATACTAGCGTTGATGAGCAGTTCTTC	CASSYTSVDEQFF
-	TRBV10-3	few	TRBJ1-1	TGTGCCATCAGAGTTGGAGGGAGCGACACTGAAGCTTTCTTT	CAIRVGGSDTEAFF
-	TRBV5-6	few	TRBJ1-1	TGTGCCAGCAGCTTGTACGCGGCAGGGCTTATGAACACTGAAGCTTTCTTT	CASSLYAAGLMNTEAFF